The entry below gives a single T cell receptor (beta chain) sequence along with its context. CDR3 length: 16 amino acids. V lost 1 base and J lost 4, with 14 bases in between. Per the germline V gene, CDR1 is SGHNT and CDR2 is YENEEA. This record comes from a study of T cell changes during pregnancy in multiple sclerosis. Using immunoSEQ multiplex PCR, the repertoire was profiled, and TCRdb retains in-frame clones only, with some absent. The sample shows 30,000 to 40,000 clones, 89% of them seen only once. The sequences come from CD4+ T cells from peripheral blood mononuclear cells, collected after pregnancy. The rearrangement uses TRBV11-3 and TRBJ2-1; D gene ambiguous. This clonotype was sampled from a female donor in good health, enrolled as a control in a pregnancy study. The CDR3: CASSLGVGGRYNEQFF. CDR3 DNA sequence: TGTGCCAGCAGCTTAGGTGTGGGTGGGCGATACAATGAGCAGTTCTTC. Looking up the rest from reference TRBV11-3 and TRBJ2-1 gives the full variable domain: EAGVVQSPRYKIIEKKQPVAFWCNPISGHNTLYWYLQNLGQGPELLIRYENEEAVDDSQLPKDRFSAERLKGVDSTLKIQPAELGDSAVYLCASSLGVGGRYNEQFFGPGTRLTVL.